The next 20 T cell receptor beta chains were all read from a single sample in a study of blood T cell repertoires in COVID-19. Data came from immunoSEQ multiplex PCR; TCRdb stores just in-frame clones and leaves some out. Among about 100,000 clones, about 88% were seen once, and the ten largest hold approximately 1.8%. The sample consisted of peripheral blood. All receptors come from a man of 80 years or more with acute or convalescent COVID-19.

The chain joins TRBV14 to TRBJ2-1; weak D call: TRBD1 (6 bases). The CDR3 covers 14 residues. V shed 1 base and J shed 6 bases, with 10 bases lying between them. CDR1 and CDR2 (germline): SGHDN, FVKESK. The CDR3 DNA sequence: TGTGCCAGCAGCCAAGGGGGACATCTCAATGAGCAGTTCTTC. This gives the protein CASSQGGHLNEQFF. The full variable domain, in which reference TRBV14 and TRBJ2-1 provide the parts outside the CDR3, is EAGVTQFPSHSVIEKGQTVTLRCDPISGHDNLYWYRRVMGKEIKFLLHFVKESKQDESGMPNNRFLAERTGGTYSTLKVQPAELEDSGVYFCASSQGGHLNEQFFGPGTRLTVL.

J is TRBJ1-1 and V is TRBV11-2, with no clear D. The germline V gene has CDR1 SGHAT and CDR2 FQNNGV. The CDR3 has 15 amino acids. V dropped 2 bases and J dropped 0 bases, with 10 bases sitting between them. CDR3 in DNA: TGTGCCAGCAGCTTATATACGGAGGTGAACACTGAAGCTTTCTTT. Amino acids: CASSLYTEVNTEAFF.

The rearrangement uses TRBV7-9 and TRBJ2-7, with 10 bases identical to TRBD2. Germline assignment: CDR1 SEHNR and CDR2 FQNEAQ (reference sequence). The V gene end was trimmed by 5 bases and the J gene end by 0 bases; junction bases not matched to a gene: 10. This CDR3 spans 17 amino acids. The CDR3 coding sequence is TGTGCCAGCAGCGATAGACATTCTAGCGGGAGCTCCTACGAGCAGTACTTC. Amino acid sequence: CASSDRHSSGSSYEQYF.

This clone occurred a few times. This sequence joins TRBV2 and TRBJ2-4, with 8 bases matching TRBD2. Germline V gene data show CDR1 as SNHLY and CDR2 as FYNNEI. This CDR3 is built from 17 residues. Trimming at V came to 2 bases and at J to 5 bases, leaving 11 bases not matched to a gene. The CDR3 DNA sequence: TGTGCCAGCAGTGAAACTAGCGGTGGGGTTGGACAAAACATTCAGTACTTC. Encoded protein: CASSETSGGVGQNIQYF.

V is TRBV2 and J is TRBJ2-1; D may be TRBD2 (5 bases). The CDR3 sequence is 14 residues long. V was trimmed by 3 bases and J by 9 bases, leaving 15 bases between them. The germline V gene has CDR1 SNHLY and CDR2 FYNNEI. Here the CDR3 reads CASSDLPSFGEQFF. The CDR3 DNA reads TGTGCCAGCAGTGATCTTCCTAGCTTTGGTGAGCAGTTCTTC.

This clone was seen a single time. V usage is TRBV20-1 and J usage is TRBJ1-2, with D maybe TRBD1 (5 bases). Trimming cost V 3 bases and J 6 bases, with 17 bases left between them. Germline CDR1 reads DFQATT; CDR2 reads SNEGSKA (reference sequence). The CDR3 consists of 14 residues. CDR3 residues: CSASNTWGVDGYTF. The CDR3, as DNA: TGCAGTGCTAGTAACACGTGGGGCGTGGATGGCTACACCTTC.

The chain carries TRBV7-6 and TRBJ1-6; no clear D gene. The V gene lost 0 bases and the J gene lost 7 bases, with 16 bases spanning the gap. Germline lookup yields CDR1 SGHVS and CDR2 FNYEAQ. There are 17 residues in the CDR3. CDR3 protein: CASSLAVGIQDNSPLHF. Here the CDR3 DNA reads TGTGCCAGCAGCTTAGCGGTCGGGATCCAAGACAATTCACCCCTCCACTTT.

The J gene is TRBJ2-3, the V gene TRBV5-4, with 8 nucleotides matching TRBD1. This CDR3 has 12 residues. Trimming took 4 bases from V and 13 from J; bases not matched to a gene: 8. Germline CDR1 is SGHNT and CDR2 is YYREEE (reference sequence). Written as DNA, the CDR3 is TGTGCCAGCAGCCCAACCGGACAGGGAAAGTATTTT. This translates into CASSPTGQGKYF.

J is TRBJ2-1 and V is TRBV19; 8 positions match TRBD1. The germline gives CDR1 LNHDA, CDR2 SQIVND (reference sequence). The trim removed 5 bases at V and 7 bases at J, leaving 7 bases unmatched. The CDR3 contains 14 residues. CDR3 nucleotides: TGTGCCAGTAGTCCGGGACAGGTAACGAATGAGCAGTTCTTC. Translation: CASSPGQVTNEQFF.

The chain uses TRBV28 and TRBJ1-2, with 9 bases that match TRBD1. CDR3 length equals 16 residues. Germline values: CDR1 MDHEN, CDR2 SYDVKM. Trimming took 3 bases from V and 6 from J; bases not matched to a gene: 11. The CDR3 coding sequence is TGTGCCAGCAGTTTCCGGGACAGGGTCATACTCGATGGCTACACCTTC. Translating it yields CASSFRDRVILDGYTF.

The V gene is TRBV7-8, the J gene TRBJ2-2; 7 nucleotides match TRBD1. Germline values: CDR1 SGHVS, CDR2 FQNEAQ. This CDR3 has 16 amino acids. V shed 5 bases and J 3 bases; nucleotides not matched to a gene: 9. The CDR3 bases are TGTGCCAGCAGCCAATCCGGGACAGCTTACACCGGGGAGCTGTTTTTT. Translating it yields CASSQSGTAYTGELFF.

CDR3 sequence reads: CASRRTGSGNTIYF. The CDR3 DNA sequence: TGTGCCAGCAGAAGGACAGGCTCTGGAAACACCATATATTTT. The chain recombines TRBV9 with TRBJ1-3; TRBD1 agrees at 7 bases. V trimming: 5 bases; J trimming: 0 bases; junction bases outside the gene matches: 2. Germline V gene lookup returns CDR1 SGDLS and CDR2 YYNGEE. There are 14 residues in the CDR3. The variable domain in full, completed from reference TRBV9 and TRBJ1-3, reads DSGVTQTPKHLITATGQRVTLRCSPRSGDLSVYWYQQSLDQGLQFLIQYYNGEERAKGNILERFSAQQFPDLHSELNLSSLELGDSALYFCASRRTGSGNTIYFGEGSWLTVV.

This clone showed up just a few times. This chain uses TRBV7-3 with TRBJ2-1, with TRBD2 matching 8 bases. There are 15 residues in the CDR3. The J segment lost 6 bases and the V segment lost 0 bases, leaving 4 bases of the junction unmatched. Germline lookup yields CDR1 SGHTA and CDR2 FQGTGA. The CDR3 spells CASSLTRTSLNEQFF. DNA of the CDR3: TGTGCCAGCAGCTTAACACGGACTAGCCTCAATGAGCAGTTCTTC.

The chain is built from TRBV5-4 and TRBJ1-2; 7 bases align to TRBD1. Germline loops: CDR1 SGHNT, CDR2 YYREEE (reference sequence). Unmatched junction bases numbered 15, after V lost 4 bases and J lost 9 bases. The CDR3 totals 15 residues. For the CDR3, the DNA is TGTGCCAGCAGCCTGGGAGGTGACAGGGTGCAAAGCTACACCTTC. Translation: CASSLGGDRVQSYTF.

The chain carries TRBV3-1 (or the pseudogene TRBV3-2) and TRBJ2-7, with 7 bases identical to TRBD1. V gave up 4 bases and J gave up 5 bases; unmatched junction bases: 2. The CDR3 is 12 amino acids. Per germline, CDR1 LGHDT and CDR2 YNNKEL (reference sequence). In nucleotides, the CDR3 is TGTGCCAGCAGCCGACAGGGAAACGAGCAGTACTTC. This codes for CASSRQGNEQYF.

V and J are TRBV18 and TRBJ1-2; a possible D gene is TRBD1 (6 bases). Trimming shortened V by 0 bases and J by 4 bases, and 12 bases separated the two germline ends. CDR1 KGHSH and CDR2 LQKENI come from the germline V gene. This CDR3 region has 15 residues. This chain's CDR3 is CASSPPTGNGYGYTF. CDR3 in DNA: TGTGCCAGCTCACCACCCACAGGGAACGGCTATGGCTACACCTTC.

This chain connects TRBV9 to TRBJ2-3, with 13 positions matching TRBD2. This CDR3 region has 16 residues. Trimming removed 4 bases from V and 3 bases from J; junction bases left unmatched: 5. Germline V lookup: CDR1 SGDLS, CDR2 YYNGEE. The CDR3 loop reads CASSTRLAGGTDTQYF. CDR3 nucleotide sequence: TGTGCCAGCAGCACCCGACTAGCGGGAGGAACAGATACGCAGTATTTT.

This clone was seen once. The chain has TRBV7-3 and TRBJ1-1; 8 bases fit TRBD1. The CDR3 sequence is 13 residues long. In germline, CDR1 is SGHTA, CDR2 FQGTGA. The trim removed 5 bases at V and 3 bases at J, leaving 2 bases unmatched. The CDR3 spells CASSIQGDTEAFF. The CDR3 region has the DNA TGTGCCAGCAGCATACAGGGGGACACTGAAGCTTTCTTT.

This rearrangement joins TRBV12-3 or TRBV12-4 to TRBJ2-2; D not resolved. V dropped 1 base and J dropped 6 bases, with 6 bases sitting between them. This CDR3 region has 13 residues. The CDR3 region is CASSLVISGELFF. In nucleotides, the CDR3 is TGTGCCAGCAGTTTAGTAATCTCCGGGGAGCTGTTTTTT.

The chain is built from TRBV28 and TRBJ2-7; D is possibly TRBD1 (6 bases). The V end lost 2 bases, the J end lost 6 bases, and 11 bases lay between the germline ends. Germline V lookup: CDR1 MDHEN, CDR2 SYDVKM. The CDR3 extends over 13 amino acids. CDR3 amino acids: CASSLLRGAEQYF. In DNA, the CDR3 is TGTGCCAGCAGTTTACTCAGGGGAGCCGAGCAGTACTTC. Supplemented by reference TRBV28 and TRBJ2-7, the full variable domain reads DVKVTQSSRYLVKRTGEKVFLECVQDMDHENMFWYRQDPGLGLRLIYFSYDVKMKEKGDIPEGYSVSREKKERFSLILESASTNQTSMYLCASSLLRGAEQYFGPGTRLTVT.